A selection of T cell receptor beta chains follows, all from one sample in a study of T cells in Graves' hyperthyroidism and ophthalmopathy. TCRdb re-called the multiplex PCR reads with MiXCR, one entry per CDR3 protein. The table lists more than 500,000 distinct CDR3 sequences, about 16% of them singletons. What was sequenced was blood. The receptors were gathered from a woman in her twenties or thirties with Graves' ophthalmopathy. Both conserved end residues are part of each CDR3. D genes are given only for firm matches. Only part of the rows carry a size: once, few, many, or a class if the clone is expanded.

abundance: -
j_gene: TRBJ1-2
v_gene: TRBV7-9
d_gene: -
CDR3aa: CASSFRVRGYTF
CDR3nt: TGTGCCAGCAGCTTCAGGGTCCGTGGCTACACCTTC

abundance: -
j_gene: TRBJ2-3
v_gene: TRBV5-4
d_gene: TRBD2
CDR3aa: CASSLGPAGERGDTQYF
CDR3nt: TGTGCCAGCAGCTTAGGGCCAGCGGGAGAGAGAGGAGATACGCAGTATTTT

abundance: few
j_gene: TRBJ2-3
v_gene: TRBV6-1
d_gene: -
CDR3aa: CASRDSRDTQYF
CDR3nt: TGTGCCAGCAGGGACAGTAGGGATACGCAGTATTTT

abundance: many
j_gene: TRBJ1-6
v_gene: TRBV2
d_gene: -
CDR3aa: CASSVPGSSNSPLHF
CDR3nt: TGTGCCAGCAGTGTACCCGGGAGTTCGAATTCACCCCTCCACTTT

abundance: many
j_gene: TRBJ2-1
v_gene: TRBV7-9
d_gene: -
CDR3aa: CASSPETGKWGNEQFF
CDR3nt: TGTGCCAGCAGCCCAGAAACAGGGAAGTGGGGCAATGAGCAGTTCTTC

abundance: many
j_gene: TRBJ2-3
v_gene: TRBV20-1
d_gene: -
CDR3aa: CSARTLAIIDTQYF
CDR3nt: TGCAGTGCGAGGACACTAGCTATTATTGATACGCAGTATTTT

abundance: many
j_gene: TRBJ2-5
v_gene: TRBV12-3/TRBV12-4
d_gene: -
CDR3aa: CASSWDTGTRETQYF
CDR3nt: TGTGCCAGCAGCTGGGACACCGGAACGCGGGAGACCCAGTACTTC

abundance: few
j_gene: TRBJ2-7
v_gene: TRBV7-9
d_gene: TRBD1
CDR3aa: CASSYPLGQGNYEQYF
CDR3nt: TGTGCCAGCAGCTACCCTTTGGGACAGGGAAACTACGAGCAGTACTTC

abundance: many
j_gene: TRBJ1-2
v_gene: TRBV28
d_gene: TRBD1
CDR3aa: CASSMDRGVYYGYTF
CDR3nt: TGTGCCAGCAGCATGGACAGGGGCGTGTACTATGGCTACACCTTC

abundance: -
j_gene: TRBJ2-2
v_gene: TRBV27
d_gene: TRBD2
CDR3aa: CASSGLAGSGGELFF
CDR3nt: TGTGCCAGCAGCGGACTAGCGGGTTCTGGCGGGGAGCTGTTTTTT

abundance: many
j_gene: TRBJ2-4
v_gene: TRBV30
d_gene: TRBD1
CDR3aa: CAWSVDRGNIQYF
CDR3nt: TGTGCCTGGAGTGTAGACAGGGGGAACATTCAGTACTTC

abundance: few
j_gene: TRBJ2-7
v_gene: TRBV27
d_gene: -
CDR3aa: CASSFAGTSYEQYF
CDR3nt: TGTGCCAGCAGTTTCGCGGGGACCTCCTACGAGCAGTACTTC

abundance: many
j_gene: TRBJ2-7
v_gene: TRBV6-5
d_gene: -
CDR3aa: CASSYSILGRSYEQYF
CDR3nt: TGTGCCAGCAGTTACTCGATTTTAGGCCGATCCTACGAGCAGTACTTC

abundance: few
j_gene: TRBJ2-1
v_gene: TRBV28
d_gene: -
CDR3aa: CASMAQSYNEQFF
CDR3nt: TGTGCCAGCATGGCACAATCCTACAATGAGCAGTTCTTC

abundance: many
j_gene: TRBJ2-7
v_gene: TRBV28
d_gene: -
CDR3aa: CASNSLQKLEQYF
CDR3nt: TGTGCCAGCAATTCTTTACAGAAGCTCGAGCAGTACTTC

abundance: -
j_gene: TRBJ2-3
v_gene: TRBV20-1
d_gene: TRBD1
CDR3aa: CSAPGQGIDTQYF
CDR3nt: TGCAGTGCCCCGGGACAGGGGATTGATACGCAGTATTTT

abundance: -
j_gene: TRBJ2-1
v_gene: TRBV27
d_gene: -
CDR3aa: CASSFRRGNEQFF
CDR3nt: TGTGCCAGCAGTTTCAGACGTGGCAATGAGCAGTTCTTC

abundance: -
j_gene: TRBJ2-3
v_gene: TRBV4-1
d_gene: -
CDR3aa: CASSQNPRDAGGDTQYF
CDR3nt: TGCGCCAGCAGCCAAAACCCCCGGGACGCTGGGGGAGATACGCAGTATTTT

abundance: few
j_gene: TRBJ2-5
v_gene: TRBV29-1
d_gene: -
CDR3aa: CSLKFSGVSETQYF
CDR3nt: TGCAGCCTCAAGTTTAGCGGAGTGTCAGAGACCCAGTACTTC

abundance: few
j_gene: TRBJ1-2
v_gene: TRBV20-1
d_gene: TRBD1
CDR3aa: CSARDRGNGYTF
CDR3nt: TGCAGTGCTAGAGACAGGGGGAATGGCTACACCTTC

abundance: many
j_gene: TRBJ2-3
v_gene: TRBV6-4
d_gene: TRBD1
CDR3aa: CASSDSQGADTQYF
CDR3nt: TGTGCCAGCAGTGACTCACAGGGGGCAGATACGCAGTATTTT

abundance: many
j_gene: TRBJ2-1
v_gene: TRBV6-6
d_gene: -
CDR3aa: CASSYRPTSYNEQFF
CDR3nt: TGTGCCAGCAGTTACAGGCCCACCTCCTACAATGAGCAGTTCTTC

abundance: many
j_gene: TRBJ1-1
v_gene: TRBV7-2
d_gene: -
CDR3aa: CASSLDVGTEAFF
CDR3nt: TGTGCCAGCAGCTTAGACGTGGGCACTGAAGCTTTCTTT

abundance: many
j_gene: TRBJ2-7
v_gene: TRBV28
d_gene: TRBD2
CDR3aa: CASGPALAGVEQYF
CDR3nt: TGTGCCAGTGGGCCGGCCTTAGCGGGAGTCGAGCAGTACTTC

abundance: many
j_gene: TRBJ1-2
v_gene: TRBV29-1
d_gene: -
CDR3aa: CSVEGHDIPNYGYTF
CDR3nt: TGCAGCGTTGAAGGTCACGATATTCCCAACTATGGCTACACCTTC

abundance: many
j_gene: TRBJ2-7
v_gene: TRBV20-1
d_gene: -
CDR3aa: CSASNTDEQYF
CDR3nt: TGCAGTGCTAGTAACACCGACGAGCAGTACTTC

abundance: -
j_gene: TRBJ2-1
v_gene: TRBV6-4
d_gene: -
CDR3aa: CASSDRAGLEQFF
CDR3nt: TGTGCCAGCAGTGACCGGGCAGGGCTTGAGCAGTTCTTC

abundance: many
j_gene: TRBJ1-2
v_gene: TRBV10-3
d_gene: -
CDR3aa: CAISVRVDLLNGYTF
CDR3nt: TGTGCCATCAGTGTCAGGGTGGATCTTCTGAATGGCTACACCTTC

abundance: many
j_gene: TRBJ1-3
v_gene: TRBV30
d_gene: -
CDR3aa: CAWSGLSGNTIYF
CDR3nt: TGTGCCTGGAGTGGGCTCTCTGGAAACACCATATATTTT

abundance: few
j_gene: TRBJ1-5
v_gene: TRBV7-2
d_gene: -
CDR3aa: CASSLEGKGFGQPQHF
CDR3nt: TGTGCCAGCAGCTTAGAAGGGAAGGGTTTCGGTCAGCCCCAGCATTTT

abundance: -
j_gene: TRBJ2-2
v_gene: TRBV5-8
d_gene: TRBD1
CDR3aa: CASSGLDRGGTGELFF
CDR3nt: TGTGCCAGCAGCGGGCTGGACAGGGGCGGCACCGGGGAGCTGTTTTTT

abundance: many
j_gene: TRBJ1-4
v_gene: TRBV28
d_gene: -
CDR3aa: CASSLWVGVATNEKLFF
CDR3nt: TGTGCCAGCAGTTTATGGGTGGGAGTGGCAACTAATGAAAAACTGTTTTTT

abundance: -
j_gene: TRBJ2-5
v_gene: TRBV9
d_gene: -
CDR3aa: CASSPTEGWETQYF
CDR3nt: TGTGCCAGCAGCCCCACGGAGGGCTGGGAGACCCAGTACTTC

abundance: -
j_gene: TRBJ1-2
v_gene: TRBV25-1
d_gene: -
CDR3aa: CASTSTSGRYYGYTF
CDR3nt: -

abundance: many
j_gene: TRBJ2-7
v_gene: TRBV7-2
d_gene: TRBD2
CDR3aa: CASGGGLAGGSYEQYF
CDR3nt: TGTGCCAGCGGAGGGGGACTAGCGGGAGGGTCCTACGAGCAGTACTTC

abundance: many
j_gene: TRBJ2-3
v_gene: TRBV7-9
d_gene: -
CDR3aa: CASTELGQREDTQYF
CDR3nt: TGTGCCAGCACCGAGCTGGGGCAGCGAGAAGATACGCAGTATTTT

abundance: few
j_gene: TRBJ2-3
v_gene: TRBV20-1
d_gene: -
CDR3aa: CSALTTSTDTQYF
CDR3nt: TGCAGTGCTTTGACAACTAGCACAGATACGCAGTATTTT

abundance: many
j_gene: TRBJ2-1
v_gene: TRBV20-1
d_gene: -
CDR3aa: CSARDSRPEKYNEQFF
CDR3nt: TGCAGTGCTAGAGATTCGCGACCAGAAAAATACAATGAGCAGTTCTTC

abundance: few
j_gene: TRBJ2-7
v_gene: TRBV4-2
d_gene: TRBD2
CDR3aa: CASSQLLAGDHEQYF
CDR3nt: TGTGCCAGCAGCCAACTACTAGCGGGAGACCACGAGCAGTACTTC

abundance: few
j_gene: TRBJ2-1
v_gene: TRBV7-2
d_gene: -
CDR3aa: CASSLVPGVPYNEQFF
CDR3nt: TGTGCCAGCAGCTTAGTCCCGGGAGTCCCCTACAATGAGCAGTTCTTC

abundance: -
j_gene: TRBJ1-5
v_gene: TRBV7-9
d_gene: -
CDR3aa: CASSLAGARDNQPQHF
CDR3nt: TGTGCCAGCAGCTTAGCAGGGGCGAGGGACAATCAGCCCCAGCATTTT

abundance: many
j_gene: TRBJ1-1
v_gene: TRBV18
d_gene: -
CDR3aa: CASSQSQTNTEAFF
CDR3nt: TGTGCCAGCTCACAGAGTCAGACGAACACTGAAGCTTTCTTT

abundance: few
j_gene: TRBJ2-1
v_gene: TRBV9
d_gene: TRBD2
CDR3aa: CASSVGTSELYNEQFF
CDR3nt: TGTGCCAGCAGCGTAGGGACTAGCGAGCTCTACAATGAGCAGTTCTTC

abundance: many
j_gene: TRBJ2-1
v_gene: TRBV9
d_gene: -
CDR3aa: CASSAEEGYESDEQFF
CDR3nt: TGTGCCAGCAGCGCCGAGGAGGGCTATGAGAGCGATGAGCAGTTCTTC

abundance: many
j_gene: TRBJ1-5
v_gene: TRBV6-1
d_gene: TRBD1
CDR3aa: CASSKTGTVNQPQHF
CDR3nt: TGTGCCAGCAGCAAAACCGGGACAGTCAATCAGCCCCAGCATTTT

abundance: -
j_gene: TRBJ1-2
v_gene: TRBV6-1
d_gene: -
CDR3aa: CASSEAHKGSYYGYTF
CDR3nt: TGTGCCAGCAGTGAAGCGCACAAGGGGTCGTATTATGGCTACACCTTC

abundance: -
j_gene: TRBJ2-1
v_gene: TRBV27
d_gene: TRBD1
CDR3aa: CASRRTGGSYNEQFF
CDR3nt: TGTGCCAGCAGAAGAACAGGGGGATCCTACAATGAGCAGTTCTTC

abundance: -
j_gene: TRBJ1-2
v_gene: TRBV6-2/TRBV6-3
d_gene: -
CDR3aa: CASSGYRAWDYGYTF
CDR3nt: TGTGCCAGCAGTGGCTACCGGGCCTGGGACTATGGCTACACCTTC

abundance: many
j_gene: TRBJ2-7
v_gene: TRBV12-3/TRBV12-4
d_gene: TRBD1
CDR3aa: CASSLPGQNYEQYF
CDR3nt: TGTGCCAGCAGTTTACCGGGACAGAATTACGAGCAGTACTTC